The rows below give T cell receptor beta chains drawn from one sample of a study of T cell repertoires in aging, cancer and after chemotherapy. A single record per CDR3 protein comes from TCRdb applying MiXCR to the multiplex PCR reads. The sample carries thousands of distinct CDR3 sequences, roughly a fifth recorded once. The source material was blood. The receptors derive from a human donor with a blood cancer. Each CDR3 is given with its conserved first and last residue. D genes are given only for firm matches. Only some rows state a clone size, as once, few, many or a class for expanded clones.

>TRBD1|medium-sized|TRBV5-1|TRBJ2-1
CASSTSTGDNEQFF
TGCGCCAGCAGCACCTCCACAGGGGACAATGAGCAGTTCTTC
>TRBD1|-|TRBV6-1|TRBJ1-6
CASSDWVGTDNSPLHF
TGCGCCAGCAGTGATTGGGTAGGGACAGACAATTCACCCCTCCACTTT
>TRBD1|-|TRBV24-1|TRBJ2-5
CATTRDRENETQYF
TGTGCCACCACCCGGGACAGGGAGAACGAGACCCAGTACTTC
>-|-|TRBV2|TRBJ2-7
CASLQKSSSYEQYF
TGTGCCAGCCTACAGAAGTCCAGCTCCTACGAGCAGTACTTC
>TRBD2|-|TRBV20-1|TRBJ2-7
CSATGQGLAGGISYEQYF
TGCAGTGCTACCGGACAGGGACTAGCGGGAGGGATCTCCTACGAGCAGTACTTC
>TRBD2|few|TRBV28|TRBJ2-7
CASSPIAGGPYEQYF
TGTGCCAGCAGTCCCATAGCGGGAGGGCCTTACGAGCAGTACTTC
>-|few|TRBV14|TRBJ2-5
CASSQSGTGLALETQYF
TGTGCCAGCAGCCAGAGCGGTACAGGGTTGGCGTTGGAGACCCAGTACTTC
>-|medium-sized|TRBV6-4|TRBJ2-6
CAMTSGTPHNVLTF
TGTGCCATGACCTCGGGGACTCCCCACAACGTCCTGACTTTC
>TRBD2|-|TRBV5-1|TRBJ2-5
CASSLAAGGEETQYF
TGCGCCAGCAGCTTAGCAGCGGGGGGAGAAGAGACCCAGTACTTC
>TRBD2|medium-sized|TRBV12-3/TRBV12-4|TRBJ2-5
CASSLAVQETQYF
TGTGCCAGCTCACTAGCGGTCCAAGAGACCCAGTACTTC
>TRBD1|-|TRBV5-1|TRBJ2-1
CASSPTGGPYNEQFF
TGCGCCAGCAGCCCGACAGGGGGTCCTTACAATGAGCAGTTCTTC
>-|-|TRBV28|TRBJ1-2
CASSPRAGWDGYTF
TGTGCCAGCAGCCCCCGGGCAGGGTGGGATGGCTACACCTTC
>TRBD1|-|TRBV18|TRBJ1-5
CASSPQGARNQPQHF
TGTGCCAGCTCACCACAGGGGGCGAGAAATCAGCCCCAGCATTTT
>TRBD2|few|TRBV20-1|TRBJ2-5
CSARTSGNPRETQYF
TGCAGTGCTAGGACTAGCGGGAACCCACGGGAGACCCAGTACTTC
>-|-|TRBV12-3/TRBV12-4|TRBJ2-5
CASSLTLSGVETQYF
TGTGCCAGCAGTTTGACATTGTCGGGGGTAGAGACCCAGTACTTC
>TRBD2|-|TRBV20-1|TRBJ2-7
CSARAGLADLYEQYF
TGCAGTGCTAGAGCGGGACTAGCGGATCTCTACGAGCAGTACTTC
>-|medium-sized|TRBV18|TRBJ1-3
CASSRGPNSGNTIYF
TGTGCCAGCTCCCGGGGACCGAACTCTGGAAACACCATATATTTT
>TRBD2|medium-sized|TRBV19|TRBJ2-3
CASSIAHAGGRDTQYF
TGTGCCAGTAGTATAGCTCACGCGGGAGGGAGGGATACGCAGTATTTT
>-|few|TRBV19|TRBJ1-5
CASSIDGTVSPQHF
TGTGCCAGTAGTATAGATGGGACGGTCTCGCCCCAGCATTTT
>-|-|TRBV9|TRBJ2-5
CASSSTSSPHQETQYF
TGTGCCAGCAGCTCGACCAGCTCACCCCACCAAGAGACCCAGTACTTC
>-|-|TRBV11-1|TRBJ2-7
CASSLDISYEQYF
TGTGCCAGCAGCTTAGACATCTCCTACGAGCAGTACTTC
>TRBD1|-|TRBV28|TRBJ1-5
CASSSRQGVNRNQPQHF
TGTGCCAGCAGTTCCCGACAGGGGGTAAACCGCAATCAGCCCCAGCATTTT
>-|medium-sized|TRBV20-1|TRBJ2-1
CSAPSVVRNEQFF
TGCAGTGCACCGTCCGTCGTACGCAATGAGCAGTTCTTC
>TRBD2|medium-sized|TRBV27|TRBJ2-5
CASRPRPGLAILETQYF
TGTGCCAGCCGACCTCGACCGGGACTAGCGATTCTGGAGACCCAGTACTTC
>-|medium-sized|TRBV19|TRBJ2-7
CASSLVGSYEQYF
TGTGCCAGTAGTCTCGTCGGCTCCTACGAGCAGTACTTC
>-|few|TRBV4-2|TRBJ2-2
CASNKNPGTTNTGELFF
TGTGCCAGCAACAAGAACCCCGGGACAACGAACACCGGGGAGCTGTTTTTT
>TRBD2|few|TRBV11-2|TRBJ2-7
CASSSRRGTSGSSYEQYF
TGTGCCAGCAGCTCTAGACGCGGGACTAGCGGGAGCTCCTACGAGCAGTACTTC
>-|-|TRBV28|TRBJ2-6
CASNPLGGAGANVLTF
TGTGCCAGCAACCCTCTAGGGGGTGCTGGGGCCAACGTCCTGACTTTC
>TRBD1|-|TRBV24-1|TRBJ1-5
CATSLGTGRNQPQHF
TGTGCCACCAGTTTAGGGACAGGACGCAATCAGCCCCAGCATTTT
>-|-|TRBV28|TRBJ1-4
CASRTDEKLFF
TGTGCCAGCAGAACGGATGAAAAACTGTTTTTT
>-|-|TRBV25-1|TRBJ2-1
CASSEGATNEQFF
TGTGCCAGCAGTGAAGGGGCGACCAATGAGCAGTTCTTC
>TRBD2|medium-sized|TRBV6-6|TRBJ2-7
CASSSPRTSDLEQYF
TGTGCCAGCAGTTCACCCCGGACTAGCGACTTAGAGCAGTACTTC
>TRBD2|medium-sized|TRBV6-5|TRBJ2-1
CASSYSSSGYNEQFF
TGTGCCAGCAGTTACTCTTCTAGCGGCTACAATGAGCAGTTCTTC
>TRBD1|once|TRBV7-2|TRBJ1-4
CASSPPGQGGEKLFF
TGTGCCAGCAGTCCACCGGGACAGGGAGGCGAAAAACTGTTTTTT
>TRBD2|-|TRBV6-5|TRBJ2-3
CASRRLAGGVNTQYF
TGTGCCAGCAGGAGACTAGCGGGGGGAGTGAATACGCAGTATTTT
>TRBD1|-|TRBV12-3/TRBV12-4|TRBJ1-2
CATEPPGAQGAGGYTF
TGTGCCACCGAACCCCCTGGGGCACAGGGGGCAGGTGGCTACACCTTC
>TRBD2|medium-sized|TRBV30|TRBJ2-5
CAWNAGGETQYF
TGTGCCTGGAACGCGGGAGGGGAGACCCAGTACTTC